The T cell receptor beta chain described here comes from a study of blood T cell repertoires in COVID-19. Study as a whole: COVID-19 samples from acute and convalescent phases originated in the United States, Italy and Spain. T cells, B-cell-depleted T cells, or PBMCs supplied cDNA or gDNA.

This table comes from immunoSEQ multiplex PCR, and its TCRdb copy is limited to in-frame clones, with some not included. The sample holds some 80,000 clones, about 85% seen once. CDR3 size: 15 residues. V was clipped by 2 bases and J by 3 bases; unmatched bases: 5. Germline values: CDR1 SGHRS, CDR2 YFSETQ. This chain links TRBV5-1 with TRBJ2-7; the match to TRBD2 covers 10 bases. Sequenced sample: peripheral blood. This TCR was sampled from a man between 60 and 75 years old with COVID-19, enrolled during active disease. CDR3 in amino acids: CASSLIAGGNYEQYF. CDR3 nucleotide sequence: TGCGCCAGCAGCTTAATAGCGGGGGGAAACTACGAGCAGTACTTC.